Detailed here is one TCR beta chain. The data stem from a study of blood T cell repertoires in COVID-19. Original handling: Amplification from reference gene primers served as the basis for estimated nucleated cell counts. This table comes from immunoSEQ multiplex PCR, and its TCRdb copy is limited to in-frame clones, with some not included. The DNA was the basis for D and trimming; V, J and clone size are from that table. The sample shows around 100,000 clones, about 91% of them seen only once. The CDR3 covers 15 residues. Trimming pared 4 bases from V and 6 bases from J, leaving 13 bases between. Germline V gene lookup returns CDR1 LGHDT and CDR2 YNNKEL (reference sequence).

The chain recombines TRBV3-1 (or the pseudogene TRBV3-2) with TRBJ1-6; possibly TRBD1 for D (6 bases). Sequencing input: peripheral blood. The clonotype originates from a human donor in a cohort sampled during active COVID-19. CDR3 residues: CASSPPRTVNSPLHF. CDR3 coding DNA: TGTGCCAGCAGCCCGCCCCGGACAGTTAATTCACCCCTCCACTTT.